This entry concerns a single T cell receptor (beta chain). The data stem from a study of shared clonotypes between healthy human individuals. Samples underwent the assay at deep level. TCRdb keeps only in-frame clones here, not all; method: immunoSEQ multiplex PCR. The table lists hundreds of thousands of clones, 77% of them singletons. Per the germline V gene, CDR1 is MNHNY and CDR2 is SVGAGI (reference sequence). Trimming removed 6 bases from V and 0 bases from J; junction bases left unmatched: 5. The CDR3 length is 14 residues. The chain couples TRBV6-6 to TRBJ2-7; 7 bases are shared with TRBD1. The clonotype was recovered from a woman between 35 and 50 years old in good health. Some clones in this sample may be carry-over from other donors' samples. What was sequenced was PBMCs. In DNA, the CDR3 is TGTGCCAGCAGAGAACAGGGGAGCTCCTACGAGCAGTACTTC. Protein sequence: CASREQGSSYEQYF.